The T cell receptor (beta chain) described here comes from a study of molecular identifiers for immune sequencing clone quantification. The V end lost 3 bases, the J end lost 7 bases, and 18 bases lay between the germline ends. Germline CDR1 and CDR2: SEHNR and FQNEAQ (reference sequence). The CDR3 is 15 amino acids. With listed TCR primers and previously described methods, bulk TCR libraries were prepared. TCRdb independently ran MiXCR on the PCR reads; one entry per CDR3 protein. The repertoire consists of about half a million distinct CDR3 sequences, with around 21% occurring once and the leading ten covering 0.65% to 0.95%.

This sequence was found in a human donor in good health. Some libraries in this study had Jurkat cell RNA spiked in. The chain employs TRBV7-9 and TRBJ1-2; tentatively, D is TRBD1 (6 bases). The sequencing input was naive CD8+ T cells from blood, with Jurkat cell RNA spiked in. Subset: FACS-sorted CD8+CD4-CCR7+CD45RA+ naive T cells. CDR3 coding DNA: TGTGCCAGCAGCTTGGAGGGCTGGGGGGCACGTGGCTACACCTTC. As protein: CASSLEGWGARGYTF.